This entry describes one TCR beta chain. Its antigen is not identified. The donors were healthy bone marrow donors. The sample originates from a study of cytomegalovirus exposure and HLA in healthy donors. Study-wide results and limits: Accurate prediction of HLA-A and HLA-B alleles (for most subjects) was reportedly achieved from TCR beta sequences.

The V and J ends lost 4 bases and 3 bases, in that order; junction bases with no gene match: 1. CDR1 and CDR2 from the germline V gene are SGHRS and YFSETQ. This CDR3 region has 15 residues. PCR involved 60 Vbeta and 13 Jbeta primers. Assay: immunoSEQ multiplex PCR; the TCRdb copy retains only in-frame clones and omits some. This table holds 85,000 to 100,000 clones, 78% found once. The rearrangement uses TRBV5-1 and TRBJ2-1; 13 nucleotides match TRBD2. The TCR originated in a woman in her thirties or forties in good health and CMV-seropositive. The source material was PBMCs. CDR3: CASSGLAGVYNEQFF. The CDR3 region has the DNA TGCGCCAGCAGCGGACTAGCGGGGGTCTACAATGAGCAGTTCTTC.